What follows is one TCR beta chain and its context. Its antigen is still unknown. As defined, naive CD8 cells were CD45RO-negative and positively selected for CCR7, with terminally differentiated effector memory CD45RA+ cells excluded. The healthy adult donors were HIV-negative and reported no recent acute infections or vaccinations. The data were produced by immunoSEQ multiplex PCR, yet TCRdb's version contains in-frame clones alone and is incomplete. The repertoire has about 2,200,000 clones, 85% to 95% of them found once; the top ten carry about 1.5%. The data were taken from a study of shared clonotypes between healthy human individuals. Findings of the study overall: Shared across a handful of donors were 5% to 6% of the naive CD4 clonotypes.

J lost 3 bases, V lost 3 bases, and 6 bases had no gene match. The CDR3 sequence is 16 residues long. Germline V gene sequence: CDR1 LNHDA, CDR2 SQIVND (reference sequence). The sample was naive CD8+ T cells from PBMCs. This clonotype originated in a man aged 18-30 years in good health. Some clones in this sample may be carry-over from other donors' samples. The V and J genes are TRBV19 and TRBJ1-2; 11 nucleotides line up with TRBD1. The CDR3 DNA follows: TGTGCCAGTAGTATTTGGGACAGGGGGATGTACTATGGCTACACCTTC. The encoded protein is CASSIWDRGMYYGYTF.